This T cell receptor beta chain was documented in a study of blood T cell repertoires in COVID-19. Study overall: The United States, Italy and Spain provided the acute and convalescent COVID-19 samples. PBMCs, B-cell-depleted T cells, or T cells were the source of the cDNA or gDNA that made up the material.

This CDR3 is built from 14 residues. Germline V gene lookup returns CDR1 SGHTA and CDR2 FQGNSA. The ends were cut back, 6 bases at V and 5 bases at J, with 16 bases in the middle. Authors' methods: Researchers report that nucleated cell counts were estimated from reference gene primer amplification. The assay was immunoSEQ multiplex PCR, and TCRdb's table has in-frame clones only and misses some. Clone size and the V and J calls come from that table; the DNA yielded D and trimming. This table has 300,000 to 400,000 clones, 65% to 85% appearing once. The receptor was isolated from a man between 25 and 39 years old with active or convalescent COVID-19. The chain is built from TRBV7-2 and TRBJ1-1; D call uncertain. The sample consisted of peripheral blood. CDR3 in DNA: TGTGCCAGCAGGCCTGGAGGAGAGTGGACTGAAGCTTTCTTT. Its protein is CASRPGGEWTEAFF.